The 8 T cell receptor beta chains presented below share a single source sample, sequenced in a study of cytomegalovirus exposure and HLA in healthy donors. The PCR ran on 60 Vbeta and 13 Jbeta primers. The assay was immunoSEQ multiplex PCR, and TCRdb's table has in-frame clones only and misses some. Counted here are some 160,000 clones, approximately 88% occurring once; the ten biggest clones make up 1.5%. The sample taken for sequencing was PBMCs. The receptors shown here come from a woman between 18 and 29 years old in good health and CMV-seronegative.

The chain employs TRBV18 and TRBJ1-1, with no clear D. V lost 6 bases, J lost 3 bases, and 11 bases lay in between. Germline values: CDR1 KGHSH, CDR2 LQKENI. The CDR3 consists of 13 residues. The CDR3 DNA sequence: TGTGCCAGCTCTCGAGAGATGCACACTGAAGCTTTCTTT. Translation gives CASSREMHTEAFF.

The chain couples TRBV6-5 to TRBJ2-1, with D maybe TRBD1 (5 bases). V was shortened by 1 base and J by 7 bases, with 17 bases between the two germline ends. The CDR3 is 16 residues long. The germline V gene encodes CDR1 MNHEY and CDR2 SVGAGI. CDR3 region: CASSYWGVGRDNEQFF. The CDR3 region has the DNA TGTGCCAGCAGTTACTGGGGTGTTGGCAGGGATAATGAGCAGTTCTTC.

The chain employs TRBV19 and TRBJ1-5; TRBD1 is a possible D gene (6 bases). Trimming pared 5 bases from V and 7 bases from J, leaving 18 bases between. CDR1 is LNHDA and CDR2 is SQIVND in the germline V gene (reference sequence). The CDR3 consists of 15 residues. The CDR3 region is CASSPSTGLGQPQHF. The CDR3 nucleotides are TGTGCCAGTAGTCCCTCAACAGGGTTGGGACAGCCCCAGCATTTT.

The V and J genes are TRBV5-6 and TRBJ1-2; D not certain. CDR1 and CDR2 (germline): SGHDT, YYEEEE. This CDR3 comprises 15 residues. V lost 1 base, J lost 13 bases, and 23 bases lay in between. CDR3 sequence reads: CASSLRLSLPVIGTF. The CDR3 coding sequence is TGTGCCAGCAGCTTGCGACTTTCACTCCCCGTGATCGGCACCTTC.

About this clone: Other DNA sequences from this sample encode an identical CDR3 as well. As DNA, the CDR3 is TGTGCCAGCAGACCCACAGGGGGCGGCTATGGCTACACCTTC. Its translation: CASRPTGGGYGYTF. The chain employs TRBV28 and TRBJ1-2; 9 bases match TRBD1. The germline gives CDR1 MDHEN, CDR2 SYDVKM. The CDR3 sequence is 14 residues long. V was pared by 6 bases and J by 4 bases, with 6 bases of the junction left unmatched.

The chain carries TRBV5-4 and TRBJ1-2, with D perhaps matching TRBD1 (6 bases). Trimming left V 4 bases short and J 4 bases short, with 11 bases between. The CDR3 spans 13 residues. Germline V CDR1 and CDR2: SGHNT, YYREEE (reference sequence). CDR3 region: CASSLDRTYGYTF. CDR3 DNA sequence: TGTGCCAGCAGCCTTGACAGGACCTATGGCTACACCTTC. The variable domain in full, with the rest retrieved from reference TRBV5-4 and TRBJ1-2, is ETGVTQSPTHLIKTRGQQVTLRCSSQSGHNTVSWYQQALGQGPQFIFQYYREEENGRGNFPPRFSGLQFPNYSSELNVNALELDDSALYLCASSLDRTYGYTFGSGTRLTVV.

V and J are TRBV9 and TRBJ1-1; a possible D gene is TRBD1 (6 bases). The germline V gene encodes CDR1 SGDLS and CDR2 YYNGEE. Deletions cut 6 bases from V and 4 bases from J, with 16 bases between. This CDR3 has 14 residues. The CDR3 loop is CASTTGFSATEAFF. DNA for the CDR3: TGTGCCAGCACCACAGGGTTTTCTGCCACTGAAGCTTTCTTT.

The chain is built from TRBV29-1 and TRBJ1-2, with 9 bases matching TRBD1. V lost 4 bases and J lost 7; bases outside the gene matches: 4. The CDR3 extends over 12 amino acids. The V gene's germline CDR1 is SQVTM and CDR2 ANQGSEA. Here the CDR3 reads CSVGGTGFGYTF. The CDR3 DNA reads TGCAGCGTTGGAGGGACAGGGTTTGGCTACACCTTC. The entire variable domain, with the rest obtained from reference TRBV29-1 and TRBJ1-2, is as follows: SAVISQKPSRDICQRGTSLTIQCQVDSQVTMMFWYRQQPGQSLTLIATANQGSEATYESGFVIDKFPISRPNLTFSTLTVSNMSPEDSSIYLCSVGGTGFGYTFGSGTRLTVV.